This T cell receptor (beta chain) is from a study of control samples from healthy donors and cancer patients. In this sample, this clone turned up once. A junction boundary mismatches the germline segment, possibly from a read error. Assay used: immunoSEQ multiplex PCR; TCRdb lists only in-frame clones, some missing. The sample yields about 110,000 clones, almost 85% seen once. Germline CDR1 is SQVTM and CDR2 is ANQGSEA. The CDR3 sequence is 13 residues long. This TCR derives from a man between 18 and 29 years old in good health. The chain recombines TRBV29-1 with TRBJ1-6; 7 bases are a match to TRBD1. The sequencing input was blood. The CDR3 reads CGVRQGERSPLHF. CDR3 DNA: TGCGGCGTACGTCAGGGGGAACGTTCACCCCTCCACTTT.